This record concerns one T cell receptor (beta chain) sequence. Its antigen is currently unknown. With 9 bases removed from V and 2 bases from J, the gap between germline ends came to 14 bases. The CDR3 is 13 residues long. Per the germline V gene, CDR1 is MNHEY and CDR2 is SMNVEV (reference sequence). Libraries of bulk TCR were made by previously described methods (with listed TCR primers). One entry per CDR3 protein, called by TCRdb with MiXCR from the PCR reads. The sample comprises about 67,000 distinct CDR3 sequences, about a sixth of which are singletons, and about 1.5% rests with the top ten. This specimen belongs to a study of molecular identifiers for immune sequencing clone quantification. Whole-study findings and limits: Detecting spiked Jurkat TCR RNA from one cell among one million naive cells was reportedly possible. Clone sizes that are highly expanded could be underestimated when identical TCR molecules share a barcode.

This sequence was found in a human donor in good health. Some libraries in this study had Jurkat cell RNA spiked in. The genes are TRBV27 and TRBJ2-7, with D unclear. The sample was naive CD8+ T cells from blood, with Jurkat cell RNA spiked in. Subset noted: FACS-sorted CD8+CD4-CCR7+CD45RA+ naive T cells. The CDR3 DNA reads as TGTGCCAGTAGTGCGCCGATCACCTACGAGCAGTACTTC. As protein: CASSAPITYEQYF.